A single T cell receptor (beta chain) is shown here with its context. V was trimmed by 5 bases and J by 4 bases, leaving 6 bases between them. Germline V gene data show CDR1 as MNHNS and CDR2 as SASEGT. The CDR3 loop spans 12 amino acids. This sample stems from a study of shared clonotypes between healthy human individuals. Assay used: immunoSEQ multiplex PCR; TCRdb lists only in-frame clones, some missing. The table records some 1,100,000 clones, around three quarters of them present only once. The TCR was taken from a young man in good health. Some clones in this sample may be carry-over from other donors' samples. Input material: memory CD4+ T cells from PBMCs. Subset: CD45RA-negative fraction. V is TRBV6-1 and J is TRBJ2-1; no firm D call. The CDR3 DNA follows: TGTGCCAGCAGTTTGGGTTACAATGAGCAGTTCTTC. This gives the protein CASSLGYNEQFF.